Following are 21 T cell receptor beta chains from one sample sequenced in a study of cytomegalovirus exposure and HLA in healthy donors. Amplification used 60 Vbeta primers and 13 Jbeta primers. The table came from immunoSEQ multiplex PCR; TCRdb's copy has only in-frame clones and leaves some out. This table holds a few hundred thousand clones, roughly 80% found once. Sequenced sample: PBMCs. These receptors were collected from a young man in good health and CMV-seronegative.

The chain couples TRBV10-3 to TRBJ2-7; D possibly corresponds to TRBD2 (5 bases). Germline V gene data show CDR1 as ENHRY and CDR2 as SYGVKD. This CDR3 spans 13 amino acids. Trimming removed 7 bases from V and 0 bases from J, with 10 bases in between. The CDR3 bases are TGTGCCATCACTCCGGACTCCTCCTACGAGCAGTACTTC. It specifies CAITPDSSYEQYF.

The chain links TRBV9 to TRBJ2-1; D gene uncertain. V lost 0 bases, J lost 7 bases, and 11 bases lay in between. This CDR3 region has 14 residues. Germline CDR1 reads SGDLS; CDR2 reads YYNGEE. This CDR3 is CASSVAGRVNEQFF. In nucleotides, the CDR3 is TGTGCCAGCAGCGTAGCGGGTCGGGTGAATGAGCAGTTCTTC.

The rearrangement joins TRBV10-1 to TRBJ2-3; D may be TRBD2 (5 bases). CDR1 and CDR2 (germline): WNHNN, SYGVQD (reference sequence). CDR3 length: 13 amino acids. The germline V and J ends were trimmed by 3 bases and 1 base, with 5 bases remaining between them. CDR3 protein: CASSDGGTDTQYF. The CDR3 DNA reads TGCGCCAGCAGTGACGGGGGCACAGATACGCAGTATTTT.

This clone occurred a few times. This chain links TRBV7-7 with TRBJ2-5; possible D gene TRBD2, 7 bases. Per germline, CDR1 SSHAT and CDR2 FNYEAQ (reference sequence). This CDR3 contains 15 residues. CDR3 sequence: CASGGGGGPGETQYF. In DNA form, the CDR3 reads TGTGCTAGCGGAGGAGGCGGGGGCCCCGGGGAGACCCAGTACTTC.

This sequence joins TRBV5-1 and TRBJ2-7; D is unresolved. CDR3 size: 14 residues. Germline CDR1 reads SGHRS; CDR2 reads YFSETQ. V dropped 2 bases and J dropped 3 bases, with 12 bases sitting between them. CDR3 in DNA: TGCGCCAGCAGCTTAGTACCGGGTCACTACGAGCAGTACTTC. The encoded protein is CASSLVPGHYEQYF.

The CDR3 nucleotides are TGTGCCAGCAGTTTATATCCTGGCCTGATGAACACTGAAGCTTTCTTT. Its translation: CASSLYPGLMNTEAFF. The chain recombines TRBV28 with TRBJ1-1; the D is unclear. CDR1 MDHEN and CDR2 SYDVKM come from the germline V gene. Trimming cost V 1 base and J 0 bases, with 12 bases left between them. The CDR3 has 16 amino acids.

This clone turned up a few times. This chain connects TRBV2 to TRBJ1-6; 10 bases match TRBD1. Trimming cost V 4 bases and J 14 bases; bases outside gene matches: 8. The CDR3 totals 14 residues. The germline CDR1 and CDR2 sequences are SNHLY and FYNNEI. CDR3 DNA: TGTGCCAGCAGTGGGGGACAGGGGTTTCGGTCCCTCCACTTT. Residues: CASSGGQGFRSLHF.

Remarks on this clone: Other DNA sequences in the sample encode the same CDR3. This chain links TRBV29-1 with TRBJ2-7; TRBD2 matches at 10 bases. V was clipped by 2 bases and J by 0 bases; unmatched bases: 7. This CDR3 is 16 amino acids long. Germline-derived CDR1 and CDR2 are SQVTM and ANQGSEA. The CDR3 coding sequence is TGCAGCGTTGAATCGTATGCTAGCGGGGGCTCCTACGAGCAGTACTTC. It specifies CSVESYASGGSYEQYF.

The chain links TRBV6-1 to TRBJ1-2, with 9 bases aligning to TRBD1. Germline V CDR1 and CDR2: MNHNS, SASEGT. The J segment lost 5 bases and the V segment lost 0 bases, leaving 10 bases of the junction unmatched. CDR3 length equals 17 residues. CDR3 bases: TGTGCCAGCAGTGAAGCTCTTGTTCTACAGGGGGCATATGGCTACACCTTC. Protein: CASSEALVLQGAYGYTF.

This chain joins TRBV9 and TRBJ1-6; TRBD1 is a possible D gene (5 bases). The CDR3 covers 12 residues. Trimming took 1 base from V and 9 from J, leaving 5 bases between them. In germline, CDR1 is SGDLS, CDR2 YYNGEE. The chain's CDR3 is CASSVQGSPLHF. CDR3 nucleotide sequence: TGTGCCAGCAGCGTACAGGGTTCACCCCTCCACTTT. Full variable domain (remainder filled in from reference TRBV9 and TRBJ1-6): DSGVTQTPKHLITATGQRVTLRCSPRSGDLSVYWYQQSLDQGLQFLIQYYNGEERAKGNILERFSAQQFPDLHSELNLSSLELGDSALYFCASSVQGSPLHFGNGTRLTVT.

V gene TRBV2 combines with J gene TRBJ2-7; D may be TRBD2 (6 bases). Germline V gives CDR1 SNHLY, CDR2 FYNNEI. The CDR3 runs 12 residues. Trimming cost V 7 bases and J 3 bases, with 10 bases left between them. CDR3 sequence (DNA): TGTGCCAGCAACAAGGAGGGCTACGAGCAGTACTTC. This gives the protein CASNKEGYEQYF.

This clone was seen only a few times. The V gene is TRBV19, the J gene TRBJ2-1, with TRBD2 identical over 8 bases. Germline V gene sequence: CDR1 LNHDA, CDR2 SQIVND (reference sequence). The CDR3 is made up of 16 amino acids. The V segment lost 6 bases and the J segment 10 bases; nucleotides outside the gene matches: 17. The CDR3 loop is CASSISGGGARGEQFF. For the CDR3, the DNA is TGTGCCAGTAGCATAAGCGGGGGCGGTGCAAGGGGGGAGCAGTTCTTC.

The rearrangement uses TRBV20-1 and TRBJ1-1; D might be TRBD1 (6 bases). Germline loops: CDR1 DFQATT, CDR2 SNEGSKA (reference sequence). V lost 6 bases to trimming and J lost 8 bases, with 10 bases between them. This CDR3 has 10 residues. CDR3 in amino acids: CSAEGGEAFF. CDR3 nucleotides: TGCAGTGCAGAGGGGGGGGAAGCTTTCTTT.

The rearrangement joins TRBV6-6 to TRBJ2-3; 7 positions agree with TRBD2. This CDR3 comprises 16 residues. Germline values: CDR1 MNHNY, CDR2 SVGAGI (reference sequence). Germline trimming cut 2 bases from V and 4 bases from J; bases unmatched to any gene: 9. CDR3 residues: CASSYGRGIEADTQYF. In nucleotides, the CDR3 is TGTGCCAGCAGTTACGGGCGGGGGATAGAGGCAGATACGCAGTATTTT.

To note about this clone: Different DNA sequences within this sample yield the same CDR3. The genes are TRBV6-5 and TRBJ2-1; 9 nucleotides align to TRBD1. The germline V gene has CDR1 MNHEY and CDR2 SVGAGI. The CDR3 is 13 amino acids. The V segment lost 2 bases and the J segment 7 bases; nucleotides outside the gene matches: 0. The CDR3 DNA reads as TGTGCCAGCAGTTACGACAGGGGGAATGAGCAGTTCTTC. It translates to CASSYDRGNEQFF.

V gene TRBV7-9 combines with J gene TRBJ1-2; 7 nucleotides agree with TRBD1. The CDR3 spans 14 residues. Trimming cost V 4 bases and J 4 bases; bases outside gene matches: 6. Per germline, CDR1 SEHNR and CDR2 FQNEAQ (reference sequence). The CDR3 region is CASSSWDRAYGYTF. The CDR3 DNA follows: TGTGCCAGCAGCTCCTGGGACAGAGCCTATGGCTACACCTTC.

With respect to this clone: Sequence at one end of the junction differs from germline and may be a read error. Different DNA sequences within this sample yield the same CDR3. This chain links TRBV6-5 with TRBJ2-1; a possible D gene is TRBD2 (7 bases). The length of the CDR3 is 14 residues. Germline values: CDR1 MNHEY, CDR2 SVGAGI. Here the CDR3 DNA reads TGTGCCAGCCGAGGCGGGGGCTCCTACAATGAACAGTTCTTC. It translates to CASRGGGSYNEQFF.

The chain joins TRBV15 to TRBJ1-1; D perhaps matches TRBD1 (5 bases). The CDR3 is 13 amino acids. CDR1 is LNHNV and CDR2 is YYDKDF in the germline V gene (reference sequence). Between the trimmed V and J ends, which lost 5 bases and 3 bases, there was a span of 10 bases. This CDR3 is CATSGWGDTEAFF. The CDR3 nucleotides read TGTGCCACCAGCGGGTGGGGGGACACTGAAGCTTTCTTT.

CDR3 sequence reads: CASSQVSGNQPQHF. In DNA form, the CDR3 reads TGTGCCAGTAGCCAGGTCTCAGGCAATCAGCCCCAGCATTTT. The gene calls are TRBV19 and TRBJ1-5, with D uncertain. Germline lookup yields CDR1 LNHDA and CDR2 SQIVND (reference sequence). The length of the CDR3 is 14 residues. V lost 6 bases and J lost 2, with 11 bases in between.

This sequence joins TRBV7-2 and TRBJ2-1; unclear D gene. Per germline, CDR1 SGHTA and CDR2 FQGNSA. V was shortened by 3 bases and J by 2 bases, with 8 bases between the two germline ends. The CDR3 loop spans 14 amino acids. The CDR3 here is CASSLRQTYNEQFF. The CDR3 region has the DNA TGTGCCAGCAGCTTGAGGCAGACCTACAATGAGCAGTTCTTC. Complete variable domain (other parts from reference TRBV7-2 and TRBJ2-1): GAGVSQSPSNKVTEKGKDVELRCDPISGHTALYWYRQSLGQGLEFLIYFQGNSAPDKSGLPSDRFSAERTGGSVSTLTIQRTQQEDSAVYLCASSLRQTYNEQFFGPGTRLTVL.

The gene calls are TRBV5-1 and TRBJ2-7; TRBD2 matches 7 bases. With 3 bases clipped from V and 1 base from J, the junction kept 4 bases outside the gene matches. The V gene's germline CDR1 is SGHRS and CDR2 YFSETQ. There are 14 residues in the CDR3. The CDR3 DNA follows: TGCGCCAGCAGCTGGGAGGGACTTTCCTACGAGCAGTACTTC. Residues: CASSWEGLSYEQYF.